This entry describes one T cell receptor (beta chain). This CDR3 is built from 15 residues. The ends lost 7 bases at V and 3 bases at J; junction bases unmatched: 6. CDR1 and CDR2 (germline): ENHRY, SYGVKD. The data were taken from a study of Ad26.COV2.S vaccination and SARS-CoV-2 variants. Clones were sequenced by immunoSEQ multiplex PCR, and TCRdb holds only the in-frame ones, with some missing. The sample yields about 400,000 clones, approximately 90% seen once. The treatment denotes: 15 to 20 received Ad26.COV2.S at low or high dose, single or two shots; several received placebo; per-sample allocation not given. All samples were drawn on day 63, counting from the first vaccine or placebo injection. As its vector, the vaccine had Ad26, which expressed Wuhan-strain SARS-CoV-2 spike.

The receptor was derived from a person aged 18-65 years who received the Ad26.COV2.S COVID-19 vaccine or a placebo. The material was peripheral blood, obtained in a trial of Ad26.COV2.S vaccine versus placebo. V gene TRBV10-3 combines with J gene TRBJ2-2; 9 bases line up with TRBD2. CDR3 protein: CAINSGSLDTGELFF. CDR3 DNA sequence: TGTGCCATCAATAGCGGGAGTCTTGACACCGGGGAGCTGTTTTTT.